This T cell receptor (beta chain) was recorded in a study of T cells in Graves' hyperthyroidism and ophthalmopathy. Notes on the study in general: Before onset, ophthalmopathy was predicted by the model a median roughly 6.4 months earlier.

The study excluded patients with uncontrolled infection, other autoimmune disease, pregnancy or lactation. The diagnoses drew upon clinical symptoms, serum thyroxine and TRAb, thyroid ultrasound and orbital computed tomography. At least ten counts were recorded for this clonotype. The antigen remains unidentified. TCR beta CDR3 regions were amplified from RNA transcripts. The HTBI primer set drove a first-round RT-PCR of the TCR CDR3. TCRdb analysed the multiplex PCR reads with MiXCR anew, one entry per CDR3 protein. The sample carries 640,000 or so distinct CDR3 sequences, 12% to 15% recorded once. The CDR3 contains 15 residues. The V gene's germline CDR1 is SNHLY and CDR2 FYNNEI. The ends lost 4 bases at V and 2 bases at J; junction bases unmatched: 6.

Input material: blood. This TCR derives from a woman aged 18-35 years with Graves' ophthalmopathy. The gene calls are TRBV2 and TRBJ2-3; 7 bases fit TRBD2. CDR3 protein: CASSGDYGYTDTQYF. CDR3 nucleotide sequence: TGTGCCAGCAGTGGGGACTACGGCTACACAGATACGCAGTATTTT.